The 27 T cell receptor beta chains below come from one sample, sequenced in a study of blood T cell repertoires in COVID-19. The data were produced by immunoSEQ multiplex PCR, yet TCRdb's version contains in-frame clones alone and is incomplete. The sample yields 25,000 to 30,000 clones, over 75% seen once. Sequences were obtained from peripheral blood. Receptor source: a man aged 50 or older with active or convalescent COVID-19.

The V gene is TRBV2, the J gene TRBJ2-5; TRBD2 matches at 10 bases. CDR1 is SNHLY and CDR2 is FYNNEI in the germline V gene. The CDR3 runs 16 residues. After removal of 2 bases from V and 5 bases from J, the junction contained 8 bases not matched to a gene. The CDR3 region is CASSERWLAGVETQYF. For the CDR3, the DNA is TGTGCCAGCAGTGAAAGGTGGCTAGCGGGGGTCGAGACCCAGTACTTC. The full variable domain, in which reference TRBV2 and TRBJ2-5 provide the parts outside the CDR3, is EPEVTQTPSHQVTQMGQEVILRCVPISNHLYFYWYRQILGQKVEFLVSFYNNEISEKSEIFDDQFSVERPDGSNFTLKIRSTKLEDSAMYFCASSERWLAGVETQYFGPGTRLLVL.

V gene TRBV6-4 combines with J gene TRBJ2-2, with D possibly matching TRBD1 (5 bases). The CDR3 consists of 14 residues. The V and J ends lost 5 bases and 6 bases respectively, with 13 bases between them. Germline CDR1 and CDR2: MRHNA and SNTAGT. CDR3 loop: CASSRQGLSGELFF. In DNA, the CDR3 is TGTGCCAGCAGTCGTCAGGGATTGTCCGGGGAGCTGTTTTTT.

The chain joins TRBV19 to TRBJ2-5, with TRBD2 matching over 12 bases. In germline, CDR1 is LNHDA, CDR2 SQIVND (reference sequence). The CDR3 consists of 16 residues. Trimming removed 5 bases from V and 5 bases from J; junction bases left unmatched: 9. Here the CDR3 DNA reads TGTGCCAGTAGTGTCGGGACTAGCGGGTTTGGTGAGACCCAGTACTTC. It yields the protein CASSVGTSGFGETQYF.

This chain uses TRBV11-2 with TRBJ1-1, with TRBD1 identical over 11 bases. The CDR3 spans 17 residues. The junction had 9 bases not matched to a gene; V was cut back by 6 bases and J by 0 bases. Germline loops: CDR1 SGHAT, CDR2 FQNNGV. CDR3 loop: CASSTWTGGLMNTEAFF. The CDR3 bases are TGTGCCAGCAGTACGTGGACAGGGGGCCTCATGAACACTGAAGCTTTCTTT.

In DNA form, the CDR3 reads TGTGCCAGCAGTTATGGACAGAACACTGAAGCTTTCTTT. This codes for CASSYGQNTEAFF. The genes are TRBV6-6 and TRBJ1-1; D perhaps matches TRBD1 (5 bases). Trimming pared 3 bases from V and 1 base from J, leaving 6 bases between. The CDR3 contains 13 residues. From germline, CDR1 is MNHNY and CDR2 SVGAGI (reference sequence).

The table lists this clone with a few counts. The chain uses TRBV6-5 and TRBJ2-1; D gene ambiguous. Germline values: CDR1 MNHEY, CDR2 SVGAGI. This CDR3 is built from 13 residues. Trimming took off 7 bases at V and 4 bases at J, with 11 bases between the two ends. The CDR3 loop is CASTTLGYNEQFF. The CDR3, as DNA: TGTGCCAGCACCACCCTAGGATACAATGAGCAGTTCTTC.

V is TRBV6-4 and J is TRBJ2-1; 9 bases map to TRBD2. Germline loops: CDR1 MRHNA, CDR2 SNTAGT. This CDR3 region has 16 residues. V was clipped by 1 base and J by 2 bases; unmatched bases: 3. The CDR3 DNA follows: TGTGCCAGCAGTGACTGGAGGACTAGCGCCTACAATGAGCAGTTCTTC. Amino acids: CASSDWRTSAYNEQFF.

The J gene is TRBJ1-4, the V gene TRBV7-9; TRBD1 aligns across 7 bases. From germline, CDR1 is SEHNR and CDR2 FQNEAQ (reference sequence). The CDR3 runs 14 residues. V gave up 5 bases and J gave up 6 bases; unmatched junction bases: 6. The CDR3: CASSPDRSHEKLFF. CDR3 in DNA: TGTGCCAGCAGCCCGGACAGGTCTCATGAAAAACTGTTTTTT. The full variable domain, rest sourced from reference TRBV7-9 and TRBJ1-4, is DTGVSQNPRHKITKRGQNVTFRCDPISEHNRLYWYRQTLGQGPEFLTYFQNEAQLEKSRLLSDRFSAERPKGSFSTLEIQRTEQGDSAMYLCASSPDRSHEKLFFGSGTQLSVL.

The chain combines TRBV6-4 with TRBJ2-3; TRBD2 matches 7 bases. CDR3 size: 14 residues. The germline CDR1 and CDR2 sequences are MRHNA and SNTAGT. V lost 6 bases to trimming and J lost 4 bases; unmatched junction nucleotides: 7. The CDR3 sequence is CASRTSGGSDTQYF. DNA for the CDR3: TGTGCCAGCAGGACCTCCGGGGGGTCAGATACGCAGTATTTT.

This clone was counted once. CDR3 DNA sequence: TGTGCCAGCAGTGCGGGGGAGGGCTACACCTTC. Translated, it gives CASSAGEGYTF. V usage is TRBV2 and J usage is TRBJ1-2; weak D call: TRBD1 (5 bases). The CDR3 is 11 residues long. Germline CDR1 is SNHLY and CDR2 is FYNNEI. The germline V and J ends were trimmed by 4 bases and 8 bases, with 8 bases remaining between them.

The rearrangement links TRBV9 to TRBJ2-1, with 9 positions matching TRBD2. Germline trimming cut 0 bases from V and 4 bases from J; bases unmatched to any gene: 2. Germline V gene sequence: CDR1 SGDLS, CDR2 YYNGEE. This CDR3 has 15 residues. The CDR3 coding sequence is TGTGCCAGCAGCGTAGGGACTAGCGAATACAATGAGCAGTTCTTC. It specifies CASSVGTSEYNEQFF. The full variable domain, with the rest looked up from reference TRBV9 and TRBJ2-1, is DSGVTQTPKHLITATGQRVTLRCSPRSGDLSVYWYQQSLDQGLQFLIQYYNGEERAKGNILERFSAQQFPDLHSELNLSSLELGDSALYFCASSVGTSEYNEQFFGPGTRLTVL.

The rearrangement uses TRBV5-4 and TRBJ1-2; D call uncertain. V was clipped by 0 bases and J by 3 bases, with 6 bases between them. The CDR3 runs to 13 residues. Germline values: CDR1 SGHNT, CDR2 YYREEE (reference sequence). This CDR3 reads CASSLAGYYGYTF. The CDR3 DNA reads TGTGCCAGCAGCTTGGCGGGGTACTATGGCTACACCTTC.

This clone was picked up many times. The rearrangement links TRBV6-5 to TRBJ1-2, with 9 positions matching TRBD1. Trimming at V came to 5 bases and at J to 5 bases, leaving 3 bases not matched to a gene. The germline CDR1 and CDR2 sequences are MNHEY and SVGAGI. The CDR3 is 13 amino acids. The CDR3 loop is CASSMTGGYGYTF. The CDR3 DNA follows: TGTGCCAGCAGTATGACAGGGGGGTATGGCTACACCTTC.

CDR3 coding DNA: TGCGCCAGCAGTTTGGACAGGAACTCTGGAAACACCATATATTTT. As protein: CASSLDRNSGNTIYF. The chain couples TRBV10-1 to TRBJ1-3, with TRBD1 matching 7 bases. Germline V gives CDR1 WNHNN, CDR2 SYGVQD (reference sequence). The CDR3 sequence is 15 residues long. The J segment lost 0 bases and the V segment lost 5 bases, leaving 4 bases of the junction unmatched.

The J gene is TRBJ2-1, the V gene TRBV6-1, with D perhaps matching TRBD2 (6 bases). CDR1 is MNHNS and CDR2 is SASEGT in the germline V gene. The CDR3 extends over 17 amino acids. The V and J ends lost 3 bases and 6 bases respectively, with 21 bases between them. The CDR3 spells CASSDFGVRGSSNEQFF. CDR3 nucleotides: TGTGCCAGCAGTGACTTTGGTGTTCGGGGGTCTAGCAATGAGCAGTTCTTC.

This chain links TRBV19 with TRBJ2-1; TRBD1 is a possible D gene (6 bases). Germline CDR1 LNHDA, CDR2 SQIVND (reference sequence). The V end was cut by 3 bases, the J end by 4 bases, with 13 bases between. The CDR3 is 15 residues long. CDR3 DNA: TGTGCCAGTAGTATTTCGTCAGGGGATTACAATGAGCAGTTCTTC. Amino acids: CASSISSGDYNEQFF.

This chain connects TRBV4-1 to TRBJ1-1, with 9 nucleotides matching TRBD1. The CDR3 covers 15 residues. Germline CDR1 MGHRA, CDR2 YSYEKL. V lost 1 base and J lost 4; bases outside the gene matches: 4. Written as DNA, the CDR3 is TGCGCCAGCAGCCAAGTCCCGGACAGGGGCACTGAAGCTTTCTTT. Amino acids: CASSQVPDRGTEAFF.

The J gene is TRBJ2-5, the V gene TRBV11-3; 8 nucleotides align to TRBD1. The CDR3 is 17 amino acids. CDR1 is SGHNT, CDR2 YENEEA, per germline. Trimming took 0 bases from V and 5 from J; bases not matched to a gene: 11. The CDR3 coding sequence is TGTGCCAGCAGCTTAGACCGGAGACAGGGGATCGGGGAGACCCAGTACTTC. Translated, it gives CASSLDRRQGIGETQYF.

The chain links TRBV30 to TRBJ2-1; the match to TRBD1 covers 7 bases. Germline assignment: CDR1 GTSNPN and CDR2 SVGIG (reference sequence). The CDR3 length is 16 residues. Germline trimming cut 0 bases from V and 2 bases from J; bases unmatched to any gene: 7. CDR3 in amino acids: CAWSVIGDSPYNEQFF. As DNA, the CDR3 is TGTGCCTGGAGTGTAATAGGGGACAGCCCCTACAATGAGCAGTTCTTC.

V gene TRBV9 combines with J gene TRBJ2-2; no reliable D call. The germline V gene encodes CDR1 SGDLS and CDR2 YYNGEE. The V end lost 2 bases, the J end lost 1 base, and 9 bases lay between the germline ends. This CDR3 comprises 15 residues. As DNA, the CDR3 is TGTGCCAGCAGCGTCAGGTCATTGAACACCGGGGAGCTGTTTTTT. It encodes CASSVRSLNTGELFF.

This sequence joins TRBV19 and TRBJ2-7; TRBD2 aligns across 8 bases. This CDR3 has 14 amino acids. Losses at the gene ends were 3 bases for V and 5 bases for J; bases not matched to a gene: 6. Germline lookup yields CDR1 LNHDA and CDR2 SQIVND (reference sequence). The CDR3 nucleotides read TGTGCCAGTAGTATTGAAGCGGGAGACCACGAGCAGTACTTC. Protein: CASSIEAGDHEQYF.

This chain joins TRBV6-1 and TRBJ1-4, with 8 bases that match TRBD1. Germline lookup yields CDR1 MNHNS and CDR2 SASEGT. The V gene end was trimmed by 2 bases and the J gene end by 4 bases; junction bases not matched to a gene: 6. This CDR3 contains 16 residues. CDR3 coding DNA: TGTGCCAGCAGTGAACGAGCAGGGGGCAGTAATGAAAAACTGTTTTTT. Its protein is CASSERAGGSNEKLFF.

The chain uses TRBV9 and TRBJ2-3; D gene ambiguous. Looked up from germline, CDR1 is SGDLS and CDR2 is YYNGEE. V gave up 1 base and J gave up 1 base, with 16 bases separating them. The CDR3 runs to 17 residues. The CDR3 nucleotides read TGTGCCAGCAGCGTATGGGCAGAAGTGGGTGGCACAGATACGCAGTATTTT. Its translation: CASSVWAEVGGTDTQYF.

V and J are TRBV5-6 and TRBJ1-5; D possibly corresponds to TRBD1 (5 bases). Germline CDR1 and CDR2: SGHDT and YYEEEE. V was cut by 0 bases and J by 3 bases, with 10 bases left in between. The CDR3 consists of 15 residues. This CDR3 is CASSLGRGHNQPQHF. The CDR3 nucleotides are TGTGCCAGCAGCTTGGGTAGGGGCCACAATCAGCCCCAGCATTTT.

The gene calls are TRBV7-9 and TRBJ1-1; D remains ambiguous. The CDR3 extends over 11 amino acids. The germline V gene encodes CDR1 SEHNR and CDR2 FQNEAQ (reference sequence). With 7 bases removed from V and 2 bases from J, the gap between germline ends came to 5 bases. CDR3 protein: CASTLNTEAFF. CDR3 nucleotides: TGTGCCAGCACCCTTAACACTGAAGCTTTCTTT.

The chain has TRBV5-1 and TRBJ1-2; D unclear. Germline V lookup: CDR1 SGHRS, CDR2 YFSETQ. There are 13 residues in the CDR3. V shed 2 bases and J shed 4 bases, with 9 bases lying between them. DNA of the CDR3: TGCGCCAGCAGCTTTGGGCAGTCCTATGGCTACACCTTC. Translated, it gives CASSFGQSYGYTF.

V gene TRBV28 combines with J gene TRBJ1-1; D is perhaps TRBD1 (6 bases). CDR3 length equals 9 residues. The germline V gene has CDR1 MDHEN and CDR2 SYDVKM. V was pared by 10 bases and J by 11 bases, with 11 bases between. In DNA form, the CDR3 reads TGTGCCACGACGGGGGGCGCTTTCTTT. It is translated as CATTGGAFF.